This is a list of T cell receptor beta chains from one sample in a study of T cells in Graves' hyperthyroidism and ophthalmopathy. In TCRdb, the multiplex PCR reads were re-called with MiXCR into one record per CDR3 protein. Here the sample spans about 200,000 distinct CDR3 sequences, about 17% being singletons. Sequencing used blood. Source of these receptors: a man aged 40-49 years with Graves' hyperthyroidism. CDR3s include the opening cysteine and the closing phenylalanine or tryptophan. A D gene is named only where the DNA matches it firmly. Size tells how often a clone was seen (once, few, many) or the class of an expanded clone, and some rows leave it out.

clone_size d_call j_call v_call cdr3_nt cdr3_aa
many TRBD1 TRBJ1-6 TRBV20-1 TGCAGTGCTAGGATCCCGGGACAGAGCTATAATTCACCCCTCCACTTT CSARIPGQSYNSPLHF
many - TRBJ1-2 TRBV6-1 TGTGCCACCCTCCGTGAGGGTACGAGTGGCTACACCTTC CATLREGTSGYTF
many TRBD1 TRBJ2-7 TRBV11-3 TGTGCCAGCAGCTCCGACAGGGAATTCGGCGAGCAGTACTTC CASSSDREFGEQYF
- - TRBJ2-3 TRBV19 TGTGCCAGTAGTATAGGGGGGGGCACAGATACGCAGTATTTT CASSIGGGTDTQYF
many TRBD1 TRBJ1-1 TRBV7-2 TGTGCCAGCAGCCCGGACAGGGATATGAACACTGAAGCTTTCTTT CASSPDRDMNTEAFF
many TRBD1 TRBJ1-2 TRBV20-1 TGCAGTGCTAGACAGGGGGGCTATGGCTACACCTTC CSARQGGYGYTF
many - TRBJ1-6 TRBV5-5 TGTGCCAGCAGCTTATCTAATTCACCCCTCCACTTT CASSLSNSPLHF
- - TRBJ1-1 TRBV18 TGTGCCAGCTCAGATCAAAAGAACGCTGAAGCTTTCTTT CASSDQKNAEAFF
- - TRBJ1-2 TRBV24-1 TGTGCCACCAGTGATCCTGACTGGAATGGCTACACCTTC CATSDPDWNGYTF
- TRBD1 TRBJ2-7 TRBV7-9 TGTGCCAGCAGCCCGCCCGGGACAGGGGGCAACGAGCAGTACTTC CASSPPGTGGNEQYF
- - TRBJ2-3 TRBV11-2 TGTGCCAGCAGCTTAGGAGGGATCCGAGGCGCAGATACGCAGTATTTT CASSLGGIRGADTQYF
many TRBD2 TRBJ2-1 TRBV2 TGTGCCAGCAGTGAATTAGCGGGGGGCACCGCTGAGCAGTTCTTC CASSELAGGTAEQFF
few TRBD2 TRBJ2-4 TRBV11-2 TGTGCCAGCAGCTTAGCCCGAGGGACTAGCGGGGGGGCCCATATTCAGTACTTC CASSLARGTSGGAHIQYF
many TRBD1 TRBJ1-2 TRBV11-3 TGTGCCAGCAGCGGCATACAGGGGATGGGCTACACCTTC CASSGIQGMGYTF
many - TRBJ2-7 TRBV9 TGTGCCAGCAGCGTAGAAGTCAGGGCAGGATTCTCCGAGCAGTACTTC CASSVEVRAGFSEQYF
many TRBD1 TRBJ2-3 TRBV3-1 TGTGCCAGCAGCCAAGTAACAGGGGATGGTTCAGATACGCAGTATTTT CASSQVTGDGSDTQYF
few TRBD1 TRBJ1-2 TRBV4-2 TGTGCCAGCAGCCAAGCCCGACAGGGGGGGAAAGGCTACACCTTC CASSQARQGGKGYTF
many - TRBJ2-7 TRBV6-1 TGTGCCAGCAGTTCTTACACCGAGCAGTACTTC CASSSYTEQYF
- - TRBJ1-2 TRBV28 TGTGCCAGCAGGTCTTCCGGGCCTAGAAAGGGCTACACCTTC CASRSSGPRKGYTF
many - TRBJ1-5 TRBV2 TGTGCCAGCAACAGGGTCCGGGATAATCAGCCCCAGCATTTT CASNRVRDNQPQHF
few - TRBJ1-5 TRBV5-6 TGTGCCAGCAGCTTGGGCCAGGGGCTCCGCCGGAATCAGCCCCAGCATTTT CASSLGQGLRRNQPQHF
few TRBD1 TRBJ1-1 TRBV7-6 TGTGCCAGCAGTTCCGGGACAGTCTACACTGAAGCTTTCTTT CASSSGTVYTEAFF
many TRBD1 TRBJ2-1 TRBV7-2 TGTGCCAGCAGCTCCAAAAAAACCGGGACAGGGTTCTACAATGAGCAGTTCTTC CASSSKKTGTGFYNEQFF
many - TRBJ1-1 TRBV20-1 TGCAGTGCTGGCGGTACGGACTATCTCGGAGCTTTCTTT CSAGGTDYLGAFF
few - TRBJ1-2 TRBV6-1 TGTGCCAGCCGAAAAGCGGAACAGTATGGCTACACCTTC CASRKAEQYGYTF
many - TRBJ2-3 TRBV5-1 TGCGCCAGCAAGATTCTAGTGACTACAGATACGCAGTATTTT CASKILVTTDTQYF
- - TRBJ2-2 TRBV6-9 TGTGCCAGCAGTTATCCCAGGGCCGGGGAGCTGTTTTTT CASSYPRAGELFF
many - TRBJ2-6 TRBV6-1 TGTGCCAGCAGTGAAGCCAGCCCAGAAGGCCGCTTCTCTGGGGCCAACGTCCTGACTTTC CASSEASPEGRFSGANVLTF
few - TRBJ2-2 TRBV6-1 TGTGCCAGCACTACGGACAGTAATGCCGGGGAGCTGTTTTTT CASTTDSNAGELFF
- - TRBJ2-7 TRBV20-1 TGCAGTGCTGGTTTAGAATTTGGGGTAGGCCTCGACGAGCAGTACTTC CSAGLEFGVGLDEQYF
many - TRBJ2-6 TRBV5-6 TGTGCCAGCAGCTTACCGTCCACGCTCTCTGGGGCCAACGTCCTGACTTTC CASSLPSTLSGANVLTF
few - TRBJ2-7 TRBV7-9 TGTGCCAGCAGCTTGGGGGTTGCCCCCTACGAGCAGTACTTC CASSLGVAPYEQYF
few - TRBJ2-2 TRBV12-3/TRBV12-4 TGTGCCAGCAGTTTAGCTGTCAGGTTCGCGAACACCGGGGAGCTGTTTTTT CASSLAVRFANTGELFF
- - TRBJ2-7 TRBV7-2 TGTGCCAGCAGCAAGAGCTACGAGCAGTACTTC CASSKSYEQYF
- TRBD1 TRBJ2-7 TRBV7-9 TGTGCCAGCAGCTCCGGGACAGGGGCCTCCTACGAGCAGTACTTC CASSSGTGASYEQYF
- - TRBJ2-3 TRBV6-2/TRBV6-3 TGTGCCAGCAGAGCGGACACTTTCACAGATACGCAGTATTTT CASRADTFTDTQYF
- TRBD1 TRBJ2-2 TRBV19 TGTGCCAGTAGTACCTACAGGGGGCCGAACACCGGGGAGCTGTTTTTT CASSTYRGPNTGELFF
many TRBD1 TRBJ1-2 TRBV28 TGTGCCAGCACCCTCCCGGGACAGGGTCATTACTCTGGCTACACCTTC CASTLPGQGHYSGYTF
- - TRBJ1-4 TRBV20-1 TGCAGTGCTAGAGACCGAATGACAGGTGTAAATGAAAAACTGTTTTTT CSARDRMTGVNEKLFF
many TRBD1 TRBJ1-2 TRBV27 TGTGCCAGCAGTTTATCGGGACAGGGGGCGTATTATGGCTACACCTTC CASSLSGQGAYYGYTF
few - TRBJ2-2 TRBV10-1 TGCGCCAGCAGTCAATCGATCGCCGGGGAGCTGTTTTTT CASSQSIAGELFF
many - TRBJ1-1 TRBV7-3 TGTGCCAGCAGCCGCCAAGGGGGGGTGGCTGAAGCTTTCTTT CASSRQGGVAEAFF
- - TRBJ2-5 TRBV5-1 TGCGCCAGCAGCTGGAGGCCGCTCCAAGAGACCCAGTACTTC CASSWRPLQETQYF
- TRBD1 TRBJ1-2 TRBV5-1 TGCGCCAGCAGCCCCGGACAGGGGGACTACACCTTC CASSPGQGDYTF
few TRBD1 TRBJ1-5 TRBV28 TGTGCCAGCAGTTTACTTACGACAGGGGACCTTAGCAATCAGCCCCAGCATTTT CASSLLTTGDLSNQPQHF
many - TRBJ2-7 TRBV11-2 TGTGCCAGCAGGTCCCAGAGTCAGTACGAGCAGTACTTC CASRSQSQYEQYF
few TRBD1 TRBJ2-3 TRBV5-4 TGTGCCAGCAGCTTGGAGGGACAGGGGCCGCAGTATTTT CASSLEGQGPQYF
many - TRBJ1-2 TRBV7-9 TGTGCCAGCAGCTTGACAGAGTATACTAACTATGGCTACACCTTC CASSLTEYTNYGYTF
- - TRBJ1-1 TRBV28 TGTGCCAGCAGTTCCCCCGGGACCAGACGGACTGAAGCTTTCTTT CASSSPGTRRTEAFF
few - TRBJ1-5 TRBV7-2 TGTGCCAGCAGCTTTTGGGTTGATCAGCCCCAGCATTTT CASSFWVDQPQHF
many - TRBJ2-3 TRBV2 TGTGCCAGCAGTGAATACACAGATACGCAGTATTTT CASSEYTDTQYF
- TRBD1 TRBJ2-1 TRBV5-1 TGCGCCAGCAGACTCAGGGACAGCTCCTACAATGAGCAGTTCTTC CASRLRDSSYNEQFF
- - TRBJ2-5 TRBV7-2 TGTGCCAGCAGCCCTCCAGGGTCGAAGGGGGAGACCCAGTACTTC CASSPPGSKGETQYF
many - TRBJ2-1 TRBV11-3 TGTGCCAGCAGCTTAGATAGTCATGGCGGTCGGGGGTCAGGTGAGCAGTTCTTC CASSLDSHGGRGSGEQFF
- TRBD1 TRBJ1-2 TRBV28 TGTGCCAGCAGCCACGGACAGGGGGCGTTCGGCTACACCTTC CASSHGQGAFGYTF